This T cell receptor beta chain emerged from a study of CD4 and CD8 cells across lung adenocarcinoma regions. Samples came from patients with localized non-small cell lung adenocarcinoma. The germline CDR1 and CDR2 sequences are MNHNS and SASEGT. The CDR3 totals 15 residues. V was pared by 6 bases and J by 3 bases, with 5 bases of the junction left unmatched. TCRdb reprocessed the PCR reads via MiXCR and lists one record per CDR3 protein. Among approximately 25,000 distinct CDR3 sequences listed, 53% were seen once. This clonotype was seen more than once but under ten times. The TCR comes from a male donor with lung adenocarcinoma. The CD4 and CD8 labels of this study may be unreliable. Source material: CD8+ T cells from the center of a lung tumor. V and J are TRBV6-1 and TRBJ2-2, with 9 positions matching TRBD2. The CDR3 loop reads CASRNSGSDTGELFF. Written as DNA, the CDR3 is TGTGCCAGCAGGAATAGCGGGAGTGACACCGGGGAGCTGTTTTTT.